Sequencing of this T cell receptor (beta chain) was carried out in a study of T cell changes during pregnancy in multiple sclerosis. Some clones are missing from TCRdb's copy, which holds only in-frame ones; the method was immunoSEQ multiplex PCR. The data hold 78,000 or so clones, with about nine tenths observed a single time. CDR1 and CDR2 (germline): LNHDA, SQIVND (reference sequence). The germline V and J ends were trimmed by 3 bases and 2 bases, with 11 bases remaining between them. The CDR3 is 14 amino acids. This chain joins TRBV19 and TRBJ2-7, with a possible D match to TRBD1 (6 bases). This receptor was taken from a female donor with multiple sclerosis, enrolled in a pregnancy study. The specimen was CD4+ T cells from peripheral blood mononuclear cells, collected before pregnancy. This chain's CDR3 is CASSIRDTAYEQYF. The CDR3 nucleotides read TGTGCCAGTAGTATCCGGGACACGGCCTACGAGCAGTACTTC.